A selection of T cell receptor beta chains follows, all from one sample in a study of OX40 agonist ivuxolimab in advanced cancers. Repertoires were generated with immunoSEQ multiplex PCR, while TCRdb's copy carries only in-frame clones and drops some. This repertoire shows tens of thousands of clones, about 74% found once; its top ten account for roughly 18%. The starting material was CD4+ or CD8+ T cells sorted from blood, obtained in a trial of the OX40 agonist ivuxolimab. These receptors were taken from an adult with an advanced solid tumor such as melanoma, head and neck, liver or kidney cancer. Each CDR3 is given without its conserved first and last residue.

V,J,CDR3
TRBV2,TRBJ1-5,ASSIDGWDQPQH
TRBV6-5,.,ASSPTGDSYEQY
TRBV15,TRBJ2-1,ATSRDQGTGFEQF
TRBV7-8,TRBJ2-1,ASSLWAGALFPNEQF
TRBV7-6,TRBJ1-2,ASSLAEDSGYT
TRBV19,TRBJ1-3,ASTLIRGNTIY
TRBV5-1,TRBJ1-2,ASSTNRDVNGYT
TRBV5-6,TRBJ1-1,ASSQRRFEAF
TRBV18,TRBJ2-1,ASSPPNTGGANEQF
TRBV9,TRBJ2-7,ASSTPPGGSYEQY
TRBV6-1,TRBJ1-5,ASSEGGQGGQPQH
TRBV5-1,TRBJ1-2,ASSLQGDGYT
TRBV6-7,TRBJ2-3,ALVLGSYTDTQY
TRBV4-1,TRBJ1-2,ASSQDFRGGYGYT
TRBV25-1,TRBJ2-1,ASTTQRGDEQF
TRBV29-1,TRBJ1-2,SVELTWYGYT
TRBV18,TRBJ1-1,ASSPDRETEAF
TRBV2,TRBJ2-5,ASNIHRGETQY
TRBV6-6,TRBJ1-2,ASSRSVANYGYT
TRBV30,TRBJ1-5,AWSRDRGGQPQH
TRBV6-1,TRBJ2-7,ASSEPDRWDYEQY
TRBV7-9,TRBJ2-2,ASSLARASTGELF
TRBV7-9,TRBJ2-7,ATDGTGFTYEQY
TRBV9,TRBJ1-3,ASSVGDSGNTIY
TRBV25-1,TRBJ1-1,ASSPPGAEAF
TRBV5-1,TRBJ2-5,ASSYNLRGVQETQY
TRBV19,TRBJ2-3,ASSIKLGQGGTDTQY
TRBV29-1,TRBJ1-1,SAQTGTEAF
TRBV7-8,TRBJ1-1,ASSEHHSNTEAF
TRBV19,TRBJ1-1,ASRSPVRARGTEAF
TRBV7-9,TRBJ1-2,ASSPGLSYGYT
TRBV6-1,TRBJ1-5,AIAPSNQPQH
TRBV6-5,TRBJ1-4,ASSRGQGLF
TRBV27,TRBJ2-2,ASSLRDPTGELF
TRBV30,TRBJ1-1,AWSVLWTEAF
TRBV5-1,TRBJ1-1,ASSPVDRGDTEAF
TRBV29-1,TRBJ1-1,SVLTRTLNTEAF
TRBV10-1,TRBJ1-6,ASSEGGNSPLH
TRBV7-8,TRBJ1-5,ASSLVGGAGQPQH
TRBV5-5,TRBJ2-2,ASSLNTGELF
TRBV19,TRBJ1-1,ASNGQGRTEAF
TRBV30,TRBJ2-7,AWSVGGLSEQY
TRBV6-1,TRBJ2-2,ASAQGAVTGELF
TRBV5-1,TRBJ2-3,ASSLGDERDTQY
TRBV5-4,TRBJ2-6,ASSPMGSGANVLT
TRBV25-1,TRBJ2-1,ASSERYNEQF
TRBV18,TRBJ2-1,ASFRPSGNNEQF
TRBV19,TRBJ2-7,ASIGTGQAAYEQY
TRBV5-5,TRBJ1-5,ATASTPNQPQH
TRBV4-1,TRBJ1-4,ASSQGKGQGKEKLF
TRBV9,TRBJ2-2,ASSAETGATGELF
TRBV28,TRBJ1-1,ASSSTGKNTEAF
TRBV7-3,TRBJ2-1,ASSLQSRGSHEQF